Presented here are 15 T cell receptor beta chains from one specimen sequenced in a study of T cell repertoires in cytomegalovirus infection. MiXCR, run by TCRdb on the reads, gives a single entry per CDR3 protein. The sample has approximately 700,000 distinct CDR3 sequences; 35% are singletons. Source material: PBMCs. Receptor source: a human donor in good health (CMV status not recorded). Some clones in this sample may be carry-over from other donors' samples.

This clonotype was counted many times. The CDR3 region has the DNA TGTGCCAGCAGGAGGACAGGAGACACTGAAGCTTTCTTT. Translation: CASRRTGDTEAFF. This chain connects TRBV6-4 to TRBJ1-1; 7 bases match TRBD1. The germline V gene has CDR1 MRHNA and CDR2 SNTAGT. The CDR3 has 13 residues. Germline trimming cut 6 bases from V and 3 bases from J; bases unmatched to any gene: 4.

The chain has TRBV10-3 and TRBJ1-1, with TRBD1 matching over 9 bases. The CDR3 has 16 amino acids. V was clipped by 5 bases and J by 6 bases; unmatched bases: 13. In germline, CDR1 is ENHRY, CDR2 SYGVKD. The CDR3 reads CAISKNPGQGTSEAFF. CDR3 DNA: TGTGCCATCAGTAAAAATCCGGGACAGGGAACTTCTGAAGCTTTCTTT.

The chain's CDR3 is CASSQGRVEQFF. CDR3 DNA: TGCGCCAGCAGCCAAGGACGGGTTGAGCAGTTCTTC. The V call is TRBV5-1, the J call TRBJ2-1; no clear D gene. The CDR3 totals 12 residues. Trimming removed 4 bases from V and 9 bases from J, with 11 bases in between. In germline, CDR1 is SGHRS, CDR2 YFSETQ.

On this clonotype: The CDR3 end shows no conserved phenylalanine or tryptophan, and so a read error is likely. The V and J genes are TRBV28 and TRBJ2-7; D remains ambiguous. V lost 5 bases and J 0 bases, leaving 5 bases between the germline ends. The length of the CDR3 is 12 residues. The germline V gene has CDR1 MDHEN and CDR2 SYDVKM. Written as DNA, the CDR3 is TGTGCCAGCAGTGAGATCTCCTACGAGCAGTACTTA. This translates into CASSEISYEQYL.

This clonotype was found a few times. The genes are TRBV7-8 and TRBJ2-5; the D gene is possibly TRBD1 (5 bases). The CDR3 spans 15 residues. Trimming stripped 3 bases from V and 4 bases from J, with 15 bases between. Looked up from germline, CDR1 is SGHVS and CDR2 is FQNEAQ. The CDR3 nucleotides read TGTGCCAGCAGCTTCCAGGGTGCGAGTACAGAGACCCAGTACTTC. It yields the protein CASSFQGASTETQYF.

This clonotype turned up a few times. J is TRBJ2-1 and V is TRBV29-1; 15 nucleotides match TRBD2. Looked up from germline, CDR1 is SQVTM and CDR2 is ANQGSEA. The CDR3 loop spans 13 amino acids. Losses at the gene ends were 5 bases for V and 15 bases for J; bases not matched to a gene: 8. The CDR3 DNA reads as TGCAGCGTTCCGAGGACTAGCGGGAGGGGTATGTTCTTC. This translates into CSVPRTSGRGMFF.

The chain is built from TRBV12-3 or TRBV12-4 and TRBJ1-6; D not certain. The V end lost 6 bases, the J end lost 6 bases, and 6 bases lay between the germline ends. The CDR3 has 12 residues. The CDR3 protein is CASSPLNSPLHF. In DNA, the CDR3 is TGTGCCAGCAGCCCGCTTAATTCACCCCTCCACTTT.

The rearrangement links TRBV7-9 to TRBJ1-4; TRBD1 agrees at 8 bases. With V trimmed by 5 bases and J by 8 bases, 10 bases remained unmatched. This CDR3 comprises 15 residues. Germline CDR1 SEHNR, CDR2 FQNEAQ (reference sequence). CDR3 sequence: CASSIGTGGGEKLFF. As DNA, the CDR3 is TGTGCCAGCAGCATCGGGACAGGCGGGGGCGAAAAACTGTTTTTT.

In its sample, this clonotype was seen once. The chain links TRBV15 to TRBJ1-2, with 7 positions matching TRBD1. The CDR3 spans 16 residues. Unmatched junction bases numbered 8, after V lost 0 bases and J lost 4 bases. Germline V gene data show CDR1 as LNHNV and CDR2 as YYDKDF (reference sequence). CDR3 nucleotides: TGTGCCACCAGCAGAGAGAATAACAGGGGACCCTATGGCTACACCTTC. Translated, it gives CATSRENNRGPYGYTF. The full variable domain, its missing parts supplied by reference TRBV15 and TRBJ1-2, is DAMVIQNPRYQVTQFGKPVTLSCSQTLNHNVMYWYQQKSSQAPKLLFHYYDKDFNNEADTPDNFQSRRPNTSFCFLDIRSPGLGDTAMYLCATSRENNRGPYGYTFGSGTRLTVV.

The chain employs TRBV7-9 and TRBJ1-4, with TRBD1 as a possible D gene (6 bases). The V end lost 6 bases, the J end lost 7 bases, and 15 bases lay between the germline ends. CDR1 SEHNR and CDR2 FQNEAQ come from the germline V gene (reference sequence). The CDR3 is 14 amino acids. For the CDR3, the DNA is TGTGCCAGCAGTTTCGAAGGGGGTCGTGAAAAACTGTTTTTT. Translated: CASSFEGGREKLFF. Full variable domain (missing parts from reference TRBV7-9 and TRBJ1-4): DTGVSQNPRHKITKRGQNVTFRCDPISEHNRLYWYRQTLGQGPEFLTYFQNEAQLEKSRLLSDRFSAERPKGSFSTLEIQRTEQGDSAMYLCASSFEGGREKLFFGSGTQLSVL.

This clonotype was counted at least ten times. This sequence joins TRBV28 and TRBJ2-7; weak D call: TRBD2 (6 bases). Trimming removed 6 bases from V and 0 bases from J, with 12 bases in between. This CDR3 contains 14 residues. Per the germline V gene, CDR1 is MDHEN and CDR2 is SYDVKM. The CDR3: CASRLDYDSYEQYF. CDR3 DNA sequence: TGTGCCAGCAGACTGGACTACGACTCCTACGAGCAGTACTTC.

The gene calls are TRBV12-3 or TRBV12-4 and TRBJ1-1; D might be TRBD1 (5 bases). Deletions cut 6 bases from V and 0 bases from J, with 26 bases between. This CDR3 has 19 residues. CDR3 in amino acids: CASRPGGTGDLGMNTEAFF. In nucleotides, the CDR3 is TGTGCCAGCAGACCCGGGGGGACCGGGGACCTCGGTATGAACACTGAAGCTTTCTTT.

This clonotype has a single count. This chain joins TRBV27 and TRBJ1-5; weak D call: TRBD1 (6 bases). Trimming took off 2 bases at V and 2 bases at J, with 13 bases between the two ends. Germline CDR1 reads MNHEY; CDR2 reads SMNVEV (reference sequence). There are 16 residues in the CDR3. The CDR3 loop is CASSLRTGNRNQPQHF. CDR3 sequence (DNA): TGTGCCAGCAGTTTACGAACAGGGAACCGCAATCAGCCCCAGCATTTT.

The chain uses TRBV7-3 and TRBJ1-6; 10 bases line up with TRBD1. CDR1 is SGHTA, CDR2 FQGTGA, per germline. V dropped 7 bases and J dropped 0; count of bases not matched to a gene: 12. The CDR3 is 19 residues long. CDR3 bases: TGTGCCAGCACTTGGACCCCGGGACAGGGGAGCTCCTATAATTCACCCCTCCACTTT. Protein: CASTWTPGQGSSYNSPLHF.

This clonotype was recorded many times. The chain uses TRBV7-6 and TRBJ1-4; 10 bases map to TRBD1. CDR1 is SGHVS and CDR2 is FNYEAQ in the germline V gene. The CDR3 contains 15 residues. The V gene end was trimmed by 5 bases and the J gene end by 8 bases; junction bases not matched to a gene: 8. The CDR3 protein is CASSPRDRGGEKLFF. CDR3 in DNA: TGTGCCAGCAGCCCCCGGGACAGGGGAGGCGAAAAACTGTTTTTT.